Shown below are 19 T cell receptor beta chains from a single sample sequenced in a study of cytotoxic CD8 clonotypes in ibrutinib-treated CLL. The assay was immunoSEQ multiplex PCR, and TCRdb's table has in-frame clones only and misses some. The data hold 250,000 to 350,000 clones, with roughly three quarters observed a single time. Sequences were derived from PBMCs, sampled at disease progression, from a patient treated with ibrutinib. The receptors shown here come from a human donor with chronic lymphocytic leukemia.

This clone was detected only a few times. The rearrangement links TRBV27 to TRBJ1-2; TRBD1 is a possible D gene (5 bases). The germline V gene encodes CDR1 MNHEY and CDR2 SMNVEV (reference sequence). V lost 1 base, J lost 2 bases, and 14 bases lay in between. CDR3 size: 16 residues. CDR3 sequence reads: CASSLLGGAGNYGYTF. The CDR3 DNA is TGTGCCAGCAGTTTATTGGGCGGGGCGGGGAACTATGGCTACACCTTC.

The chain combines TRBV6-5 with TRBJ1-4; 9 nucleotides match TRBD1. The CDR3 loop spans 13 amino acids. The germline V gene has CDR1 MNHEY and CDR2 SVGAGI. The J segment lost 11 bases and the V segment lost 6 bases, leaving 7 bases of the junction unmatched. The CDR3 DNA sequence: TGTGCCAGCAGCTCACAGGGGGCGCGGAAACTGTTTTTT. This gives the protein CASSSQGARKLFF.

The chain recombines TRBV20-1 with TRBJ1-1; D gene ambiguous. Germline CDR1 and CDR2: DFQATT and SNEGSKA (reference sequence). Between the trimmed V and J ends, which lost 3 bases and 1 base, there was a span of 3 bases. The CDR3 runs to 11 residues. The CDR3 region is CSASKNTEAFF. The CDR3 DNA is TGCAGTGCTAGTAAGAACACTGAAGCTTTCTTT.

The rearrangement links TRBV10-2 to TRBJ2-7; no firm D call. Germline CDR1 and CDR2: WSHSY and SAAADI. CDR3 length: 10 amino acids. The V and J ends lost 6 bases and 7 bases respectively, with 7 bases between them. CDR3 amino acids: CASRGLEQYF. The CDR3 bases are TGCGCCAGCAGGGGCCTGGAGCAGTACTTC.

This chain connects TRBV9 to TRBJ2-2; D remains ambiguous. The CDR3 runs to 11 residues. In germline, CDR1 is SGDLS, CDR2 YYNGEE. V lost 6 bases to trimming and J lost 5 bases, with 5 bases between them. The CDR3 nucleotides are TGTGCCAGCACAACTACCGGGGAGCTGTTTTTT. Its translation: CASTTTGELFF.

The genes are TRBV2 and TRBJ1-2; D is perhaps TRBD1 (5 bases). V was trimmed by 6 bases and J by 6 bases, leaving 11 bases between them. Germline CDR1 and CDR2: SNHLY and FYNNEI. The length of the CDR3 is 12 residues. The CDR3 spells CASRRTSDGYTF. For the CDR3, the DNA is TGTGCCAGCAGAAGGACAAGCGATGGCTACACCTTC.

This clone was observed a handful of times. V gene TRBV19 combines with J gene TRBJ2-7; possibly TRBD2 for D (6 bases). V lost 3 bases and J lost 2, with 11 bases in between. Germline lookup yields CDR1 LNHDA and CDR2 SQIVND (reference sequence). The CDR3 loop spans 14 amino acids. CDR3 sequence reads: CASSMGLAAYEQYF. In DNA form, the CDR3 reads TGTGCCAGTAGTATGGGACTCGCAGCCTACGAGCAGTACTTC.

This chain connects TRBV5-1 to TRBJ2-7; D is uncertain. This CDR3 has 15 amino acids. V was clipped by 0 bases and J by 0 bases, with 10 bases between them. Germline V lookup: CDR1 SGHRS, CDR2 YFSETQ. Written as DNA, the CDR3 is TGCGCCAGCAGCTTGGCGGGCGCCAGCTCCTACGAGCAGTACTTC. Its protein product is CASSLAGASSYEQYF.

V gene TRBV29-1 combines with J gene TRBJ2-1, with TRBD2 as a possible D gene (5 bases). Trimming took 4 bases from V and 0 from J, leaving 19 bases between them. The CDR3 loop spans 17 amino acids. CDR1 SQVTM and CDR2 ANQGSEA come from the germline V gene. For the CDR3, the DNA is TGCAGCGTTGGGGCCGGAGGCGACGGTAGCTCCTACAATGAGCAGTTCTTC. The encoded protein is CSVGAGGDGSSYNEQFF.

This chain joins TRBV29-1 and TRBJ2-7; TRBD1 matches 7 bases. V shed 4 bases, J shed 0 bases, and the junction held 9 bases outside the gene matches. The germline gives CDR1 SQVTM, CDR2 ANQGSEA. The CDR3 has 15 amino acids. CDR3 in amino acids: CSVAGTADSSYEQYF. CDR3 nucleotides: TGCAGCGTTGCGGGGACAGCCGATAGCTCCTACGAGCAGTACTTC.

V gene TRBV5-1 combines with J gene TRBJ2-1; 9 bases map to TRBD2. CDR3 length equals 15 residues. The V gene end was trimmed by 4 bases and the J gene end by 10 bases; junction bases not matched to a gene: 12. Germline V lookup: CDR1 SGHRS, CDR2 YFSETQ. CDR3 sequence reads: CASSPTGLAMGEQFF. The CDR3 nucleotides are TGCGCCAGCAGCCCGACGGGACTAGCTATGGGGGAGCAGTTCTTC.

This clone was seen once. The V call is TRBV5-4, the J call TRBJ2-5, with D perhaps TRBD2 (6 bases). The CDR3 contains 14 residues. Looked up from germline, CDR1 is SGHNT and CDR2 is YYREEE (reference sequence). Trimming cost V 2 bases and J 7 bases, with 15 bases left between them. Here the CDR3 DNA reads TGTGCCAGCAGCTTAGTGGGGGGAGCGGGGACCCAGTACTTC. Encoded protein: CASSLVGGAGTQYF.

Many counts were recorded for this clone. This chain uses TRBV2 with TRBJ1-2; D call uncertain. The CDR3 extends over 14 amino acids. Germline lookup yields CDR1 SNHLY and CDR2 FYNNEI. V lost 4 bases to trimming and J lost 0 bases, with 9 bases between them. CDR3 bases: TGTGCCAGCAGTGGTATGGATTCTAACTATGGCTACACCTTC. Protein: CASSGMDSNYGYTF.

In DNA, the CDR3 is TGTGCCAGCAGCGTAGGACTTCCCGTGGTGCGGGATTTGAATGAGCAGTTCTTC. Translating it yields CASSVGLPVVRDLNEQFF. The chain employs TRBV9 and TRBJ2-1; tentatively, D is TRBD2 (6 bases). This CDR3 contains 18 residues. CDR1 is SGDLS and CDR2 is YYNGEE in the germline V gene. Trimming pared 0 bases from V and 7 bases from J, leaving 23 bases between.

J is TRBJ2-7 and V is TRBV28; 10 bases are a match to TRBD2. Unmatched junction bases numbered 12, after V lost 4 bases and J lost 6 bases. The CDR3 runs 16 residues. Germline values: CDR1 MDHEN, CDR2 SYDVKM. The CDR3 reads CASSSSRLAGAGEQYF. CDR3 in DNA: TGTGCCAGCAGTTCCAGTAGGCTAGCGGGAGCGGGCGAGCAGTACTTC.

This sequence joins TRBV6-6 and TRBJ2-7; 7 bases match TRBD2. Germline lookup yields CDR1 MNHNY and CDR2 SVGAGI (reference sequence). The CDR3 is 15 residues long. The J segment lost 1 base and the V segment lost 5 bases, leaving 8 bases of the junction unmatched. CDR3 sequence: CASSPHPGGSYEQYF. The CDR3 DNA reads as TGTGCCAGCAGTCCCCACCCGGGAGGATCCTACGAGCAGTACTTC.

This clone was observed a handful of times. This chain's CDR3 is CASRAGTNSPLHF. The CDR3 coding sequence is TGTGCCAGCCGGGCGGGGACTAATTCACCCCTCCACTTT. The rearrangement links TRBV6-1 to TRBJ1-6; tentatively, D is TRBD1 (5 bases). The CDR3 length is 13 residues. CDR1 MNHNS and CDR2 SASEGT come from the germline V gene. V was pared by 8 bases and J by 6 bases, with 11 bases between.

The gene calls are TRBV5-5 and TRBJ1-2; 9 bases align to TRBD1. The germline V gene has CDR1 SGHKS and CDR2 YYEKEE (reference sequence). The CDR3 runs to 14 residues. Losses at the gene ends were 5 bases for V and 1 base for J; bases not matched to a gene: 3. The CDR3 region has the DNA TGTGCCAGCAGGCCGGGACAGGGTAACTATGGCTACACCTTC. Encoded protein: CASRPGQGNYGYTF. Based on the CDR3 plus reference TRBV5-5 and TRBJ1-2, the full variable domain is DAGVTQSPTHLIKTRGQQVTLRCSPISGHKSVSWYQQVLGQGPQFIFQYYEKEERGRGNFPDRFSARQFPNYSSELNVNALLLGDSALYLCASRPGQGNYGYTFGSGTRLTVV.

This clone is a singleton in its sample. V gene TRBV5-8 combines with J gene TRBJ2-3; 8 positions agree with TRBD2. V shed 4 bases, J shed 5 bases, and the junction held 9 bases outside the gene matches. This CDR3 has 15 residues. Germline-derived CDR1 and CDR2 are SGHTS and YDEGEE. The CDR3 sequence is CASSNLAGSRDTQYF. In nucleotides, the CDR3 is TGTGCCAGCAGCAACCTAGCGGGTAGTAGAGATACGCAGTATTTT.